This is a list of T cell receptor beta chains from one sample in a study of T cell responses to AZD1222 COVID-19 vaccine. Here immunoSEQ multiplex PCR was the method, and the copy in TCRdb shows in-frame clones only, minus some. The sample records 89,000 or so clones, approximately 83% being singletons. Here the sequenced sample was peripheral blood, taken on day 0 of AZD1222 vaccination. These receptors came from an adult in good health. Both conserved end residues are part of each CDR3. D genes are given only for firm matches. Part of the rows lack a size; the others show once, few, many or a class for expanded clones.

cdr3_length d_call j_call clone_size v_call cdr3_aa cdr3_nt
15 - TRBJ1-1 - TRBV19 CASIGFSAANTEAFF TGTGCCAGTATTGGATTCTCCGCGGCGAACACTGAAGCTTTCTTT
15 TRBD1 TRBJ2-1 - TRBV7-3 CASSLGQGGNNEQFF TGTGCCAGCAGCTTGGGACAGGGGGGTAACAATGAGCAGTTCTTC
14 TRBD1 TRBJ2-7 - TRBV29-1 CSGGAGTGAYEQYF TGCAGCGGGGGGGCCGGGACAGGGGCCTACGAGCAGTACTTC
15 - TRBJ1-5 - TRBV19 CASSIFEGSNQPQHF TGTGCCAGTAGTATATTTGAAGGAAGCAATCAGCCCCAGCATTTT
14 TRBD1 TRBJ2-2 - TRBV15 CATAGQENTGELFF TGTGCCACCGCGGGACAGGAGAACACCGGGGAGCTGTTTTTT
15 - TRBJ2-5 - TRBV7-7 CASSPIAERHETQYF TGTGCCAGCAGCCCCATAGCTGAGCGGCACGAGACCCAGTACTTC
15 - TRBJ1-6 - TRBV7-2 CASSLAGPPNSPLHF TGTGCCAGCAGCTTGGCCGGGCCTCCTAATTCACCCCTCCACTTT
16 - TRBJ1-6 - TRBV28 CASSLSPEDSNSPLHF TGTGCCAGCAGTTTATCCCCGGAGGACAGTAATTCACCCCTCCACTTT
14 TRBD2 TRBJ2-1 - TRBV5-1 CASSTQTSSNEQFF TGCGCCAGCAGCACCCAGACTAGCTCCAATGAGCAGTTCTTC
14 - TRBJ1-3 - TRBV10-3 CATIDRSSGNTIYF TGTGCCACCATTGACAGAAGCTCTGGAAACACCATATATTTT
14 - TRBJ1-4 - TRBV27 CASSLAGTNEKLFF TGTGCCAGCAGTTTGGCAGGGACTAATGAAAAACTGTTTTTT
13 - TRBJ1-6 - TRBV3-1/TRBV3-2 CASSQEARLSLHF TGTGCCAGCAGCCAAGAAGCCCGTTTGTCCCTCCACTTT
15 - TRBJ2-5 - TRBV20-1 CSASSFGTAQETQYF TGCAGTGCTAGTTCGTTCGGGACGGCGCAAGAGACCCAGTACTTC
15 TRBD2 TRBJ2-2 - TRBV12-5 CASRELAENTGELFF TGTGCTAGTCGCGAGCTAGCGGAAAACACCGGGGAGCTGTTTTTT
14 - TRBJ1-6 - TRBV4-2 CASSQEGNNSPLHF TGTGCCAGCAGCCAAGAAGGAAATAATTCACCCCTCCACTTT
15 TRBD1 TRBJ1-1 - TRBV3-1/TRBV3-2 CASSQVGTGLEEAFF TGTGCCAGCAGCCAAGTAGGGACAGGGTTGGAGGAAGCTTTCTTT
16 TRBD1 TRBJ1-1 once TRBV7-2 CASSSQTGLMNTEAFF TGTGCCAGCAGCTCTCAGACAGGGCTAATGAACACTGAAGCTTTCTTT
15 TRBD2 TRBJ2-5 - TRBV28 CACWGTSGAQETQYF TGTGCCTGCTGGGGCACTAGCGGGGCACAAGAGACCCAGTACTTC
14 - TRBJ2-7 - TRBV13 CASSSDITGAEQYF TGTGCCAGCAGCTCAGACATAACAGGAGCCGAGCAGTACTTC
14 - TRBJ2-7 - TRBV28 CASIPSGGVYEQYF TGTGCCAGCATCCCTTCGGGGGGCGTTTACGAGCAGTACTTC
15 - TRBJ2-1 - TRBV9 CASSLPYRGFNEQFF TGTGCCAGCAGCCTTCCCTATAGGGGGTTCAATGAGCAGTTCTTC
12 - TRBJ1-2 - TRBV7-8 CASSLLVGGYTF TGTGCCAGCAGCTTACTTGTGGGTGGCTACACCTTC
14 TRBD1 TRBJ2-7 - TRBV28 CASSSPTGVYEQYF TGTGCCAGCAGTTCCCCGACAGGGGTCTACGAGCAGTACTTC
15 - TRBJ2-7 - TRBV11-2 CASSPLRGSSYEQYF TGTGCCAGCAGCCCCTTAAGGGGGAGCTCCTACGAGCAGTACTTC
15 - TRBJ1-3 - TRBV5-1 CASSTADSSGNTIYF TGCGCCAGCAGCACCGCGGACAGCTCTGGAAACACCATATATTTT
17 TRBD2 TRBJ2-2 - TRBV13 CASSLRPTSVNTGELFF TGTGCCAGCAGCCTACGTCCGACTAGCGTAAACACCGGGGAGCTGTTTTTT
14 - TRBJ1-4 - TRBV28 CASTRAWTNEKLFF TGTGCCAGCACCCGTGCTTGGACTAATGAAAAACTGTTTTTT
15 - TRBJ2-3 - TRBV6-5 CASSYPPGSVDTQYF TGTGCCAGCAGTTACCCCCCGGGAAGTGTAGATACGCAGTATTTT
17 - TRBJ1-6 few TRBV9 CASSVVDLSGVDSPLHF TGTGCCAGCAGCGTAGTCGATCTTTCGGGGGTTGATTCACCCCTCCACTTT
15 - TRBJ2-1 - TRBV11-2 CASSLSREPYNEQFF TGTGCCAGCAGCTTAAGCCGGGAGCCTTACAATGAGCAGTTCTTC
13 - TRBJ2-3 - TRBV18 CASSPPVGDTQYF TGTGCCAGCTCACCACCCGTGGGAGATACGCAGTATTTT
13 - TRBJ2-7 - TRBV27 CASSWDGGYEQYF TGTGCCAGCAGTTGGGATGGGGGATACGAGCAGTACTTC
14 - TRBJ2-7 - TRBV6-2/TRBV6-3 CASIPGGRAYEQYF TGTGCCAGCATCCCAGGAGGGAGAGCCTACGAGCAGTACTTC
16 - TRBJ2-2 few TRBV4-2 CASSQDSAANTGELFF TGTGCCAGCAGCCAGGACAGTGCCGCGAACACCGGGGAGCTGTTTTTT
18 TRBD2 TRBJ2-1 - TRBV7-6 CASSQSIPLAGIFDEQFF TGTGCCAGCAGTCAATCAATCCCTCTAGCGGGGATATTCGATGAGCAGTTCTTC
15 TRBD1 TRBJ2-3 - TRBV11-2 CASSRQGLRTDTQYF TGTGCCAGCAGCCGACAGGGCCTCCGGACGGATACGCAGTATTTT
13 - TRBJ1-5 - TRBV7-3 CASSRGSNQPQHF TGTGCCAGCAGCCGCGGTAGCAATCAGCCCCAGCATTTT
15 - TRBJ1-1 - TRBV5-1 CASNPVGGQNTEAFF TGCGCCAGCAACCCCGTTGGGGGGCAAAACACTGAAGCTTTCTTT
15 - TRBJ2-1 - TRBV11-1 CASSQGLAVDNEQFF TGTGCCAGCAGCCAGGGGCTAGCCGTTGACAATGAGCAGTTCTTC
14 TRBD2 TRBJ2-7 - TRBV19 CASSRLAATGEQYF TGTGCCAGTAGTAGACTAGCGGCCACGGGGGAGCAGTACTTC
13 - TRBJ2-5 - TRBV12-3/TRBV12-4 CASSLGGGGTQYF TGTGCCAGCAGTTTGGGAGGGGGGGGGACCCAGTACTTC